The 13 T cell receptor beta chains below were found in one sample sequenced in a study of T-cell reconstitution after alpha-beta-depleted transplantation in children. Preparation of the TCRbeta library was carried out with unique molecular identifiers. Each CDR3 protein is one row after TCRdb ran MiXCR on the PCR reads. The sample has some 490,000 distinct CDR3 sequences; around an eighth are singletons. Sequences were derived from PBMCs from the stem cell graft donor, sampled from the stem cell graft. The receptors were gathered from a human donor who donated a stem cell graft to a child with combined immunodeficiency.

This clonotype was seen a few times. The chain has TRBV15 and TRBJ2-3; unclear D gene. This CDR3 has 16 amino acids. The germline V gene encodes CDR1 LNHNV and CDR2 YYDKDF (reference sequence). The V end lost 1 base, the J end lost 2 bases, and 13 bases lay between the germline ends. CDR3 nucleotide sequence: TGTGCCACCAGCAGAGCCGTCGGCGCAATCACAGATACGCAGTATTTT. Protein: CATSRAVGAITDTQYF.

This clonotype showed up many times. The rearrangement joins TRBV7-6 to TRBJ2-1; D could derive from TRBD1 or TRBD2 (5 bases each). Trimming took off 2 bases at V and 6 bases at J, with 11 bases between the two ends. The CDR3 runs to 14 residues. Germline CDR1 and CDR2: SGHVS and FNYEAQ. The CDR3 coding sequence is TGTGCCAGCAGCTTACCTATTGGGGGCAATGAGCAGTTCTTC. The encoded protein is CASSLPIGGNEQFF.

The genes are TRBV12-3 or TRBV12-4 and TRBJ1-5, with 8 bases fitting TRBD1. The CDR3 is 16 amino acids. Trimming cost V 6 bases and J 7 bases; bases outside gene matches: 14. CDR3 residues: CASSPRTGGMGQPQHF. The CDR3 DNA follows: TGTGCCAGCAGCCCACGAACAGGGGGAATGGGACAGCCCCAGCATTTT.

This chain links TRBV10-3 with TRBJ1-1; D remains ambiguous. The CDR3 extends over 15 amino acids. The V end was cut by 3 bases, the J end by 1 base, with 12 bases between. Germline V gives CDR1 ENHRY, CDR2 SYGVKD. The CDR3 region has the DNA TGTGCCATCAGTGATTCAGTGCCTACGAACACTGAAGCTTTCTTT. It is translated as CAISDSVPTNTEAFF.

In its sample, this clonotype was seen a few times. CDR3 amino acids: CASSLGPDEQFF. Written as DNA, the CDR3 is TGCGCCAGCAGCTTGGGCCCGGATGAGCAGTTCTTC. The chain employs TRBV5-1 and TRBJ2-1; no reliable D call. CDR3 length: 12 residues. Germline CDR1 is SGHRS and CDR2 is YFSETQ. The V and J ends lost 0 bases and 8 bases respectively, with 6 bases between them.

In its sample, this clonotype was seen a few times. The chain joins TRBV2 to TRBJ2-3; the D is unclear. Germline CDR1 reads SNHLY; CDR2 reads FYNNEI. Trimming cost V 1 base and J 5 bases, with 7 bases left between them. The CDR3 loop spans 13 amino acids. The CDR3 DNA reads as TGTGCCAGCAGTGAAGATCGGAGAGATACGCAGTATTTT. This translates into CASSEDRRDTQYF.

This clonotype was counted many times. The chain links TRBV20-1 to TRBJ2-5; possible D gene TRBD2, 6 bases. Germline V gene sequence: CDR1 DFQATT, CDR2 SNEGSKA (reference sequence). V was cut by 2 bases and J by 0 bases, with 13 bases left in between. There are 15 residues in the CDR3. The CDR3 loop reads CSARSSSGYQETQYF. The CDR3 DNA follows: TGCAGTGCTAGATCGAGTAGCGGCTACCAAGAGACCCAGTACTTC.

This clonotype was detected ten times or more. Possible read error: a much larger clone is one base away. The chain links TRBV5-4 to TRBJ2-7; the match to TRBD2 covers 11 bases. This CDR3 has 14 residues. V lost 4 bases to trimming and J lost 2 bases; unmatched junction nucleotides: 2. Germline V CDR1 and CDR2: SGHNT, YYREEE (reference sequence). Here the CDR3 reads CASSMGLAAYEQYF. The CDR3 DNA reads TGTGCCAGCAGCATGGGACTAGCGGCCTACGAGCAGTACTTC.

This chain uses TRBV11-1 with TRBJ2-1; D perhaps matches TRBD1 (6 bases). This CDR3 is 15 amino acids long. Trimming took off 2 bases at V and 8 bases at J, with 16 bases between the two ends. Germline V gives CDR1 SGHAT, CDR2 FQDESV (reference sequence). CDR3 sequence reads: CASSLTGWIGDEQFF. In DNA form, the CDR3 reads TGTGCCAGCAGCTTAACAGGGTGGATCGGGGATGAGCAGTTCTTC.

This clonotype occurred a few times. The chain is built from TRBV24-1 and TRBJ2-1; maybe TRBD1 (5 bases). Germline values: CDR1 KGHDR, CDR2 SFDVKD. V gave up 2 bases and J gave up 6 bases, with 10 bases separating them. The CDR3 contains 14 residues. The CDR3 spells CATSDYRLLNEQFF. The CDR3 DNA reads as TGTGCCACCAGTGATTACAGGCTTCTCAATGAGCAGTTCTTC.

In its sample, this clonotype was seen a few times. V gene TRBV29-1 combines with J gene TRBJ1-3, with D possibly TRBD1 on 5 matching bases. The CDR3 spans 13 residues. V was clipped by 3 bases and J by 0 bases, with 6 bases between them. The germline CDR1 and CDR2 sequences are SQVTM and ANQGSEA. The DNA for the CDR3 is TGCAGCGTTGATGACAGCTCTGGAAACACCATATATTTT. It specifies CSVDDSSGNTIYF.

This clonotype was found many times. The chain employs TRBV5-6 and TRBJ2-3; the match to TRBD2 covers 8 bases. The length of the CDR3 is 17 residues. J was trimmed by 3 bases and V by 0 bases; bases with no gene match: 9. CDR1 and CDR2 from the germline V gene are SGHDT and YYEEEE. The CDR3 sequence: CASSLAGGGFLTDTQYF. The DNA for the CDR3 is TGTGCCAGCAGCTTGGCCGGGGGGGGGTTTCTGACAGATACGCAGTATTTT.

This clonotype has only a few counts. This chain uses TRBV12-3 or TRBV12-4 with TRBJ2-4; D remains unclear. The CDR3 runs 12 residues. V was clipped by 8 bases and J by 5 bases, with 10 bases between them. CDR3 nucleotides: TGTGCCAGCGCCCCAACTGAAAACATTCAGTACTTC. Its translation is CASAPTENIQYF.